Reported below is one TCR beta chain. Its specificity is not known. Trimming took 5 bases from V and 8 from J; bases not matched to a gene: 6. This CDR3 spans 14 amino acids. Per germline, CDR1 MNHEY and CDR2 SVGAGI. The data belong to a study of shared clonotypes between healthy human individuals. Whole-study findings and limits: Naive subsets tended to show greater estimated richness than memory subsets. Around 5.4% of naive CD4 clonotypes were common to a few donors. Clonotype sharing among donors, it was expected, would be affected by sequencing depth.

Data came from immunoSEQ multiplex PCR; TCRdb stores just in-frame clones and leaves some out. Among approximately 940,000 clones listed, 76% were seen once. The material sequenced was memory CD4+ T cells sorted from blood. Subset given: CD45RA-negative fraction. The chain is built from TRBV6-5 and TRBJ1-6; TRBD1 agrees at 7 bases. The receptor's source is a man aged 18-30 years in good health. For the CDR3, the DNA is TGTGCCAGCAGTCGACAGGGTGAGGATTCACCCCTCCACTTT. It codes for CASSRQGEDSPLHF.